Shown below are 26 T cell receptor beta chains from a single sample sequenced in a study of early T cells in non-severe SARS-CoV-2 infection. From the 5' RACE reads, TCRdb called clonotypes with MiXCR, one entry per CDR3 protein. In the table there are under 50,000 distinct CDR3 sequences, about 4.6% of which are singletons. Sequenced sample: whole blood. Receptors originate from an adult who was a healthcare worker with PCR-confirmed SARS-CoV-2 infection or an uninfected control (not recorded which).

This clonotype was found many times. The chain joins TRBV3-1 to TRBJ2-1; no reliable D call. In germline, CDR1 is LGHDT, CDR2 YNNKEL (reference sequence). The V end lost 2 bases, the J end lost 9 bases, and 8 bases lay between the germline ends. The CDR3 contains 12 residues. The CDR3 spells CASSQPTGEQFF. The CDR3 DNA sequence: TGTGCCAGCAGCCAACCCACCGGTGAGCAGTTCTTC.

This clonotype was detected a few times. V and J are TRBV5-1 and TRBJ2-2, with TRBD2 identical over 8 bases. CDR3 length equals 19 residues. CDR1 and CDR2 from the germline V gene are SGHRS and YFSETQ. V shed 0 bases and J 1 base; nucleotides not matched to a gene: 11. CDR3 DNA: TGCGCCAGCAGCTTGGCTTTTCCCCTCGGGGGGGTGAACACCGGGGAGCTGTTTTTT. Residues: CASSLAFPLGGVNTGELFF.

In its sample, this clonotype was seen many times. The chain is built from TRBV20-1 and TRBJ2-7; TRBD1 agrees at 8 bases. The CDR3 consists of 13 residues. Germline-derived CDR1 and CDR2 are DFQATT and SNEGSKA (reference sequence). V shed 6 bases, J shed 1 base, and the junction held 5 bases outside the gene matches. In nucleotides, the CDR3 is TGCAGTGCCGAGGGACAGGCGTCCTACGAGCAGTACTTC. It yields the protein CSAEGQASYEQYF.

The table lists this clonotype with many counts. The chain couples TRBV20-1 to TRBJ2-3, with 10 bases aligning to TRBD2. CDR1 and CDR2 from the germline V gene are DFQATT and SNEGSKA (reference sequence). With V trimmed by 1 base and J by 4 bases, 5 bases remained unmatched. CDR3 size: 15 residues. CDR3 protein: CSARVSSGGPDTQYF. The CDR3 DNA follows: TGCAGTGCTAGAGTATCTAGCGGGGGACCAGATACGCAGTATTTT.

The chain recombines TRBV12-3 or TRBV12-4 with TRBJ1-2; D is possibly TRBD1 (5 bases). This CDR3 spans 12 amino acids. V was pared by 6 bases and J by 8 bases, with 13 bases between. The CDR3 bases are TGTGCCAGCAGGCGCCAACAGGAGGGCTACACCTTC. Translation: CASRRQQEGYTF.

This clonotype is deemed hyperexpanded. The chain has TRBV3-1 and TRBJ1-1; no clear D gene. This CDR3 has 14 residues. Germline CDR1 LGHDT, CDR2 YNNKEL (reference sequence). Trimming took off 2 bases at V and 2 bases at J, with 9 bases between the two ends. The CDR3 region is CASSQIPENTEAFF. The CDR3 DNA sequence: TGTGCCAGCAGCCAAATTCCGGAAAACACTGAAGCTTTCTTT.

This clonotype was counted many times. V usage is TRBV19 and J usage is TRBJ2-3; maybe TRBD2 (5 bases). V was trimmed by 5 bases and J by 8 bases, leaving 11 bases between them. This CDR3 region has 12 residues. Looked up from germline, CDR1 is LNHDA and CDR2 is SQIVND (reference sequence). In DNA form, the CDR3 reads TGTGCCAGTAGTCCTCTAGGAGGTACGCAGTATTTT. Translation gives CASSPLGGTQYF. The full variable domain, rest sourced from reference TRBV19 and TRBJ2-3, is DGGITQSPKYLFRKEGQNVTLSCEQNLNHDAMYWYRQDPGQGLRLIYYSQIVNDFQKGDIAEGYSVSREKKESFPLTVTSAQKNPTAFYLCASSPLGGTQYFGPGTRLTVL.

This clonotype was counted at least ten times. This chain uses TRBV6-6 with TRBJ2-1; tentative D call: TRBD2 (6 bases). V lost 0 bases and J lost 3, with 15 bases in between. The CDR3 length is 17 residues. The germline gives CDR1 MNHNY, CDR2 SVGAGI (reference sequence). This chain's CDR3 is CASSYSPTRGLYNEQFF. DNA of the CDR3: TGTGCCAGCAGTTACTCCCCGACTAGGGGCCTCTACAATGAGCAGTTCTTC.

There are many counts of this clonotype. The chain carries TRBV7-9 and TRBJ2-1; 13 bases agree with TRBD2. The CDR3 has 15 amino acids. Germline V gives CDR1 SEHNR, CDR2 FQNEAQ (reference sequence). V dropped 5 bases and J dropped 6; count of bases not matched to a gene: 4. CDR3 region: CASSTSGGALNEQFF. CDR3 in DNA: TGTGCCAGCAGCACTAGCGGGGGGGCCCTCAATGAGCAGTTCTTC. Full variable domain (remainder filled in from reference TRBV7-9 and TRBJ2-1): DTGVSQNPRHKITKRGQNVTFRCDPISEHNRLYWYRQTLGQGPEFLTYFQNEAQLEKSRLLSDRFSAERPKGSFSTLEIQRTEQGDSAMYLCASSTSGGALNEQFFGPGTRLTVL.

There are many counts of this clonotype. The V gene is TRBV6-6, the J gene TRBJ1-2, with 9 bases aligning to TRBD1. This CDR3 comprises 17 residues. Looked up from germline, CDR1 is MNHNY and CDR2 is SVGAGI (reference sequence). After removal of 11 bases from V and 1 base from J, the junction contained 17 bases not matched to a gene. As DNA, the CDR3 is TGTGCCTCTAGCCGAGTTTCGACAGGGGGACTTAACTATGGCTACACCTTC. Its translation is CASSRVSTGGLNYGYTF.

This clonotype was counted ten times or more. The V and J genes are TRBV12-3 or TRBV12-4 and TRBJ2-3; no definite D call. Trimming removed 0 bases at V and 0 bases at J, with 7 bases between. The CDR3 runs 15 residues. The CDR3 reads CASSLALGSTDTQYF. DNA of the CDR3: TGTGCCAGCAGTTTAGCGCTCGGGAGCACAGATACGCAGTATTTT.

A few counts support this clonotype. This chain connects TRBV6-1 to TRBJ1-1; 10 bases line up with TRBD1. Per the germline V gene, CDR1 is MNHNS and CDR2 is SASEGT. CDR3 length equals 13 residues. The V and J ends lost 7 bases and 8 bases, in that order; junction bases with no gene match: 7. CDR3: CASNPDRGSEAFF. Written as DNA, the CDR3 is TGTGCCAGCAATCCGGACAGGGGGTCAGAAGCTTTCTTT.

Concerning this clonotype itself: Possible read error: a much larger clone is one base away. CDR3 amino acids: CAGSLGGNRHEQYF. CDR3 bases: TGTGCCGGCAGCTTAGGGGGTAATCGCCACGAGCAGTACTTC. The rearrangement uses TRBV7-9 and TRBJ2-7, with D perhaps TRBD1 (6 bases). The CDR3 has 14 amino acids. CDR1 is SEHNR and CDR2 is FQNEAQ in the germline V gene (reference sequence).

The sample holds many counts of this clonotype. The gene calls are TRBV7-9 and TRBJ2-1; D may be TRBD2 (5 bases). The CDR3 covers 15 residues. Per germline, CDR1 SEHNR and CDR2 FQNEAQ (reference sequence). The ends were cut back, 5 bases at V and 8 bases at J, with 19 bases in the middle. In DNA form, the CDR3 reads TGTGCCAGCAGCAGAGGAACTAGTACTGTCCATGAGCAGTTCTTC. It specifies CASSRGTSTVHEQFF.

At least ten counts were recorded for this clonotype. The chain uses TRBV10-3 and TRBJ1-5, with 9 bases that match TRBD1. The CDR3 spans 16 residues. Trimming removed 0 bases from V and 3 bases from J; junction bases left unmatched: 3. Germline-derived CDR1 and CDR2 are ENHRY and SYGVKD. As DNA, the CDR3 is TGTGCCATCAGTGAGTCGGACAGGGGCAACAATCAGCCCCAGCATTTT. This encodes CAISESDRGNNQPQHF.

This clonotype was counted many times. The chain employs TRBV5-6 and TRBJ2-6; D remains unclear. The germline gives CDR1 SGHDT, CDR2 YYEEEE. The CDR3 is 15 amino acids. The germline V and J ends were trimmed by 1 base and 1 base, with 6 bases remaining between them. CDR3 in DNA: TGTGCCAGCAGCTTGTATGGTTCTGGGGCCAACGTCCTGACTTTC. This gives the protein CASSLYGSGANVLTF.

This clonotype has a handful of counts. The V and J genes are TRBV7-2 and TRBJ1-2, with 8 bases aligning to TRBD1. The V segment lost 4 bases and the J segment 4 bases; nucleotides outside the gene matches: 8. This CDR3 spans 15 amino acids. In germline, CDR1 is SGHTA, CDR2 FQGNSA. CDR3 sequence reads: CASSYAGGAVYGYTF. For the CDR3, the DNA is TGTGCCAGCAGCTATGCAGGGGGCGCCGTCTATGGCTACACCTTC.

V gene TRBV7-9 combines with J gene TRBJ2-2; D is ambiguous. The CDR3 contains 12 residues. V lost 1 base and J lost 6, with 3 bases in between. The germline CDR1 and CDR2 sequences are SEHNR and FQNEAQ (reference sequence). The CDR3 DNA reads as TGTGCCAGCAGCTTAGACTCCGGGGAGCTGTTTTTT. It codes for CASSLDSGELFF.

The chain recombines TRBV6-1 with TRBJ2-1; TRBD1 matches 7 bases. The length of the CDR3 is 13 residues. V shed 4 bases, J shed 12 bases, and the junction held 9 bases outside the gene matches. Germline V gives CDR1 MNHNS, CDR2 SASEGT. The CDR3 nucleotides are TGTGCCAGCAGTGGAGGCCCAGGGGGTATGCAGTTCTTC. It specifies CASSGGPGGMQFF.

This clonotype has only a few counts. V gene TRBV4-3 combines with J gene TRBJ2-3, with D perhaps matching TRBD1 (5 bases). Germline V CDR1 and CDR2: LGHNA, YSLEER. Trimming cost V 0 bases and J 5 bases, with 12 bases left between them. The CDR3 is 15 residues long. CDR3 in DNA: TGCGCCAGCAGCCAAGACTACGGAAGGGGAGATACGCAGTATTTT. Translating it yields CASSQDYGRGDTQYF.

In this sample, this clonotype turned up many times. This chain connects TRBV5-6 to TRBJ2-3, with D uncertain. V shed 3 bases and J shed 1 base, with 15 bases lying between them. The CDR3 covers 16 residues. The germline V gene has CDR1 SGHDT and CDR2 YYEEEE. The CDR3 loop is CASSSYDAPRTDTQYF. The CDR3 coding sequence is TGTGCCAGCAGCTCCTATGATGCCCCTCGCACAGATACGCAGTATTTT.

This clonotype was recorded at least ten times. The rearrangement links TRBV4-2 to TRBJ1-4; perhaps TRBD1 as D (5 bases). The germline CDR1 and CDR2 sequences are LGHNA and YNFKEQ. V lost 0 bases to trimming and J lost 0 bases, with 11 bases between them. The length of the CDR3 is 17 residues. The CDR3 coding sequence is TGTGCCAGCAGCCAAGAGCAGGGAAGTGCAACTAATGAAAAACTGTTTTTT. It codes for CASSQEQGSATNEKLFF.

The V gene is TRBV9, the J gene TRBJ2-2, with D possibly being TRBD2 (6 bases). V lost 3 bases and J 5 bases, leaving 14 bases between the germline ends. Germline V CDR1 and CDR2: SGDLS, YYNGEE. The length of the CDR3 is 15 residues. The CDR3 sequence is CASSADPAGTGELFF. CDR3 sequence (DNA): TGTGCCAGCAGCGCTGACCCTGCGGGGACCGGGGAGCTGTTTTTT.

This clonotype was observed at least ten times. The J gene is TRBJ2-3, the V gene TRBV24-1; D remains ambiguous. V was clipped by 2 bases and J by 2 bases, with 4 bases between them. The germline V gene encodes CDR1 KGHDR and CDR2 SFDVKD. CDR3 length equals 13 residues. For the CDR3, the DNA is TGTGCCACCAGTGATTCCTACACAGATACGCAGTATTTT. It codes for CATSDSYTDTQYF.

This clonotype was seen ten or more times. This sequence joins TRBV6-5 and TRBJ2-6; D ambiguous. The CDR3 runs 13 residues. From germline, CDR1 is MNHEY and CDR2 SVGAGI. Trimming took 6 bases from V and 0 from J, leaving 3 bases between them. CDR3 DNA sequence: TGTGCCAGCAGCCGCTCTGGGGCCAACGTCCTGACTTTC. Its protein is CASSRSGANVLTF.

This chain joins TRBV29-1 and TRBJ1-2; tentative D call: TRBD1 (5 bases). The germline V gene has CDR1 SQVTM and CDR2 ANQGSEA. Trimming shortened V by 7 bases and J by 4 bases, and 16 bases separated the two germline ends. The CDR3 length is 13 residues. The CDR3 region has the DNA TGCAGCGCTGGGCAGGGCAACCTCTATGGCTACACCTTC. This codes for CSAGQGNLYGYTF.